The source of this TCR beta chain is a study of OX40 agonist ivuxolimab in advanced cancers. General observations from the study: The CD4+ and CD8+ T cells in the blood had expanded clonally by week 6 at 0.1 to 3.0 mg/kg.

Individuals having autoimmune disease history or systemic immunosuppression were not enrolled. Sequencing was performed with immunoSEQ multiplex PCR; in TCRdb, only in-frame clones are kept and a portion is missing. The sample carries nearly 80,000 clones, about 85% recorded once. Germline CDR1 and CDR2: SGHNT and YENEEA. V was trimmed by 5 bases and J by 2 bases, leaving 16 bases between them. The CDR3 sequence is 16 residues long. In this sample, this clone turned up once. Its antigen remains unknown. The sequenced sample was CD4+ or CD8+ T cells sorted from blood, obtained in a trial of the OX40 agonist ivuxolimab. This chain joins TRBV11-3 and TRBJ2-1; possibly TRBD2 for D (5 bases). This TCR came from an adult with an advanced solid tumor such as melanoma, head and neck, liver or kidney cancer. Here the CDR3 reads CASSPLGVQAYNEQFF. CDR3 in DNA: TGTGCCAGCAGCCCGCTCGGGGTGCAGGCCTACAATGAGCAGTTCTTC.